The 14 T cell receptor beta chains listed next were all sequenced from one sample in a study of cytomegalovirus exposure and HLA in healthy donors. The PCR was carried out with 60 Vbeta primers and 13 Jbeta primers. Clones were read by immunoSEQ multiplex PCR, and TCRdb kept only the in-frame ones, dropping some. The sample has 130,000 or so clones; around 77% are singletons. The specimen was PBMCs. These receptors all come from a man aged 25-45 years in good health and CMV-seronegative.

This clone was recorded only once. The rearrangement uses TRBV2 and TRBJ1-3; D unresolved. The CDR3 is 16 amino acids. Trimming removed 4 bases from V and 0 bases from J, with 13 bases in between. Per the germline V gene, CDR1 is SNHLY and CDR2 is FYNNEI. CDR3 coding DNA: TGTGCCAGCAGTGGAGAGCAATCGAGCTCTGGAAACACCATATATTTT. Translated, it gives CASSGEQSSSGNTIYF.

The J gene is TRBJ2-7, the V gene TRBV21-1; the D segment call TRBD2 is taken from the table without a DNA check. TRBV21-1 is a listed pseudogene. The CDR3 loop spans 17 amino acids. CDR3 amino acids: CASSKGGGTRDPYEQYF. DNA for the CDR3: TGTGCCAGCAGCAAAGGGGGGGGGACAAGAGATCCCTACGAGCAGTACTTC.

This rearrangement joins TRBV28 to TRBJ2-1; 14 bases agree with TRBD2. CDR3 length: 16 amino acids. The junction had 8 bases not matched to a gene; V was cut back by 6 bases and J by 7 bases. Looked up from germline, CDR1 is MDHEN and CDR2 is SYDVKM. CDR3 DNA: TGTGCCAGCAGCTACAGGGGACTAGCGGGAGAGAATGAGCAGTTCTTC. Translating it yields CASSYRGLAGENEQFF.

CDR3 amino acids: CSVTWRETNTEAFF. CDR3 coding DNA: TGCAGCGTTACTTGGAGGGAGACGAACACTGAAGCTTTCTTT. The chain links TRBV29-1 to TRBJ1-1, with D unclear. Germline-derived CDR1 and CDR2 are SQVTM and ANQGSEA. Trimming shortened V by 5 bases and J by 1 base, and 14 bases separated the two germline ends. The CDR3 covers 14 residues.

The rearrangement uses TRBV5-1 and TRBJ1-6, with 7 bases matching TRBD1. V lost 2 bases, J lost 11 bases, and 7 bases stayed unmatched. CDR3 size: 14 residues. Germline CDR1 reads SGHRS; CDR2 reads YFSETQ. The CDR3 DNA is TGCGCCAGCAGCTTCGGCACAGGGGTGACACCCCTCCACTTT. This translates into CASSFGTGVTPLHF.

This clone was seen only once. The CDR3 is CASTPDRSANYGYTF. In nucleotides, the CDR3 is TGTGCCAGCACCCCGGACAGGTCGGCTAACTATGGCTACACCTTC. V and J are TRBV6-1 and TRBJ1-2; TRBD1 aligns across 7 bases. The CDR3 consists of 15 residues. The trim removed 7 bases at V and 0 bases at J, leaving 8 bases unmatched. Germline CDR1 MNHNS, CDR2 SASEGT.

The chain employs TRBV10-3 and TRBJ2-7; D is possibly TRBD2 (6 bases). The V end was cut by 6 bases, the J end by 1 base, with 22 bases between. The germline V gene has CDR1 ENHRY and CDR2 SYGVKD. The CDR3 sequence is 17 residues long. DNA of the CDR3: TGTGCCATCAGGGCGAGCGGCGGGGAGGCTATGTCCTACGAGCAGTACTTC. Translating it yields CAIRASGGEAMSYEQYF.

The chain carries TRBV6-1 and TRBJ2-3, with 7 bases aligning to TRBD2. V lost 6 bases, J lost 0 bases, and 3 bases stayed unmatched. The CDR3 covers 14 residues. Germline CDR1 reads MNHNS; CDR2 reads SASEGT. The CDR3 loop is CASSLAASTDTQYF. In DNA form, the CDR3 reads TGTGCCAGCAGCCTAGCGGCTAGCACAGATACGCAGTATTTT.

The chain is built from TRBV4-1 and TRBJ1-1; D not certain. CDR1 is MGHRA, CDR2 YSYEKL, per germline. V shed 1 base and J shed 5 bases, with 14 bases lying between them. This CDR3 is built from 15 residues. CDR3: CASSQVGRGGTEAFF. The DNA of the CDR3 is TGCGCCAGCAGCCAAGTGGGCCGGGGAGGGACTGAAGCTTTCTTT.

V usage is TRBV29-1 and J usage is TRBJ2-6; the match to TRBD1 covers 8 bases. V lost 7 bases to trimming and J lost 1 base; unmatched junction nucleotides: 3. The CDR3 covers 14 residues. The germline gives CDR1 SQVTM, CDR2 ANQGSEA. The chain's CDR3 is CSARTGSGANVLTF. The CDR3 DNA reads as TGCAGCGCCCGGACAGGGTCTGGGGCCAACGTCCTGACTTTC.

J is TRBJ2-1 and V is TRBV14, with a possible D match to TRBD2 (6 bases). The CDR3 contains 14 residues. From germline, CDR1 is SGHDN and CDR2 FVKESK. V shed 3 bases and J shed 10 bases, with 16 bases lying between them. The CDR3 nucleotides read TGTGCCAGCAGCCAGGGAGGTTTTGCGGGAGAGCAGTTCTTC. Protein: CASSQGGFAGEQFF.

This clone was recorded a few times. The chain couples TRBV27 to TRBJ1-5, with TRBD1 as a possible D gene (5 bases). Germline V CDR1 and CDR2: MNHEY, SMNVEV (reference sequence). This CDR3 region has 14 residues. The ends were cut back, 2 bases at V and 5 bases at J, with 10 bases in the middle. CDR3 DNA sequence: TGTGCCAGCAGTTTAGGAGGGGATGATCAGCCCCAGCATTTT. Protein product: CASSLGGDDQPQHF.

J is TRBJ1-1 and V is TRBV6-5, with 8 bases that match TRBD1. The J segment lost 0 bases and the V segment lost 4 bases, leaving 7 bases of the junction unmatched. The CDR3 has 16 residues. Per the germline V gene, CDR1 is MNHEY and CDR2 is SVGAGI. CDR3 sequence reads: CASSWTPGQVNTEAFF. The CDR3 nucleotides read TGTGCCAGCAGTTGGACACCGGGACAGGTGAACACTGAAGCTTTCTTT.

This chain links TRBV6-1 with TRBJ2-2, with D tentatively TRBD2 (6 bases). Germline values: CDR1 MNHNS, CDR2 SASEGT. V gave up 1 base and J gave up 4 bases, with 19 bases separating them. The CDR3 is made up of 18 amino acids. The CDR3 here is CASSEVSGGVSGTGELFF. The CDR3, as DNA: TGTGCCAGCAGTGAAGTGTCTGGAGGGGTGTCTGGCACCGGGGAGCTGTTTTTT.